The source of this T cell receptor beta chain is a study of T cell responses to AZD1222 COVID-19 vaccine. Generated by immunoSEQ multiplex PCR, the TCRdb table keeps only in-frame clones and is missing some. This table has tens of thousands of clones, over 60% appearing once. V lost 5 bases to trimming and J lost 6 bases, with 11 bases between them. The CDR3 is 14 amino acids. From germline, CDR1 is SGHAT and CDR2 FQNNGV. The sequence was obtained from an adult in good health. V usage is TRBV11-2 and J usage is TRBJ1-6, with D perhaps TRBD1 (5 bases). Material: peripheral blood, obtained on day 0 of AZD1222 vaccination. The CDR3 reads CASSPRAFNSPLHF. CDR3 in DNA: TGTGCCAGCAGCCCCAGGGCATTTAATTCACCCCTCCACTTT.